These 24 T cell receptor beta chains were sequenced from one sample in a study of type 1 regulatory T cells. TCRdb re-analysed the reads in MiXCR, keeping a single row per CDR3 protein. The table has 80,000 to 100,000 distinct CDR3 sequences, around a third seen once. Material: CD4+ T cells, either the whole sample or a sorted fraction (not recorded which). The origin of the receptors is a human donor in good health.

This clonotype was picked up a small number of times. The chain has TRBV6-2 or TRBV6-3 and TRBJ2-1; 11 bases are a match to TRBD2. The CDR3 is 15 residues long. Trimming at V came to 4 bases and at J to 7 bases, leaving 6 bases not matched to a gene. Germline CDR1 is MNHEY and CDR2 is SVGEGT. As DNA, the CDR3 is TGTGCCAGCAGTTCTTTAGCGGGAGGGGCAAATGAGCAGTTCTTC. Its translation: CASSSLAGGANEQFF.

This chain joins TRBV7-8 and TRBJ2-1; TRBD2 matches 12 bases. Trimming at V came to 1 base and at J to 9 bases, leaving 4 bases not matched to a gene. CDR1 is SGHVS and CDR2 is FQNEAQ in the germline V gene. The CDR3 consists of 15 residues. This CDR3 is CASSLVTSGSSEQFF. The CDR3 region has the DNA TGTGCCAGCAGCTTAGTGACTAGCGGGAGCAGTGAGCAGTTCTTC. The whole variable domain, remainder taken from reference TRBV7-8 and TRBJ2-1, is GAGVSQSPRYKVAKRGQDVALRCDPISGHVSLFWYQQALGQGPEFLTYFQNEAQLDKSGLPSDRFFAERPEGSVSTLKIQRTQQEDSAVYLCASSLVTSGSSEQFFGPGTRLTVL.

This clonotype was recorded a few times. The chain is built from TRBV10-3 and TRBJ2-7, with TRBD1 matching 7 bases. This CDR3 is built from 17 residues. In germline, CDR1 is ENHRY, CDR2 SYGVKD. V lost 2 bases to trimming and J lost 3 bases; unmatched junction nucleotides: 13. CDR3 nucleotides: TGTGCCATCAGTGAGAGGGGCGGAGCAGGGGGTTTCTACGAGCAGTACTTC. This gives the protein CAISERGGAGGFYEQYF.

This clonotype has just a few counts. The V call is TRBV11-2, the J call TRBJ2-1; the D gene is possibly TRBD2 (6 bases). Trimming cost V 5 bases and J 4 bases, with 12 bases left between them. This CDR3 has 14 amino acids. CDR1 SGHAT and CDR2 FQNNGV come from the germline V gene. The CDR3 bases are TGTGCCAGCAGCGCAAGACTAGGGTACAATGAGCAGTTCTTC. Amino acid sequence: CASSARLGYNEQFF. The full variable domain, completed using reference TRBV11-2 and TRBJ2-1, is EAGVAQSPRYKIIEKRQSVAFWCNPISGHATLYWYQQILGQGPKLLIQFQNNGVVDDSQLPKDRFSAERLKGVDSTLKIQPAKLEDSAVYLCASSARLGYNEQFFGPGTRLTVL.

The chain carries TRBV7-9 and TRBJ2-7, with D perhaps matching TRBD2 (7 bases). V shed 5 bases and J shed 5 bases, with 22 bases lying between them. The CDR3 sequence is 16 residues long. From germline, CDR1 is SEHNR and CDR2 FQNEAQ (reference sequence). The CDR3, as DNA: TGTGCCAGCAGCCCCAGGGGAGGGACCGTCGGCGACGAGCAGTACTTC. This encodes CASSPRGGTVGDEQYF.

This clonotype was detected a few times. The CDR3 is CSARKAGTGATGELFF. The CDR3, as DNA: TGCAGTGCTAGAAAAGCCGGGACAGGGGCCACCGGGGAGCTGTTTTTT. The chain employs TRBV20-1 and TRBJ2-2, with TRBD1 matching 10 bases. Germline values: CDR1 DFQATT, CDR2 SNEGSKA (reference sequence). This CDR3 has 16 residues. The ends lost 2 bases at V and 4 bases at J; junction bases unmatched: 7.

This clonotype has a handful of counts. This chain joins TRBV7-8 and TRBJ2-5, with 7 bases identical to TRBD1. After removal of 3 bases from V and 5 bases from J, the junction contained 6 bases not matched to a gene. The CDR3 length is 14 residues. Germline lookup yields CDR1 SGHVS and CDR2 FQNEAQ. In nucleotides, the CDR3 is TGTGCCAGCAGCTTCCAGGGGGTCCAGGAGACCCAGTACTTC. Translated, it gives CASSFQGVQETQYF.

The V call is TRBV18, the J call TRBJ2-4; 9 bases map to TRBD2. V lost 2 bases and J lost 1; bases outside the gene matches: 9. The CDR3 contains 18 residues. The germline V gene has CDR1 KGHSH and CDR2 LQKENI. CDR3 protein: CASSPSPLAGEAKNIQYF. Written as DNA, the CDR3 is TGTGCCAGCTCACCATCGCCTTTAGCGGGAGAGGCCAAAAACATTCAGTACTTC.

The sample holds a few counts of this clonotype. J is TRBJ2-7 and V is TRBV5-5; TRBD2 agrees at 11 bases. The CDR3 contains 15 residues. The ends lost 4 bases at V and 3 bases at J; junction bases unmatched: 6. Germline V gene sequence: CDR1 SGHKS, CDR2 YYEKEE (reference sequence). The CDR3 DNA is TGTGCCAGCAGCATAAGGACTAGCGGGCACTACGAGCAGTACTTC. It translates to CASSIRTSGHYEQYF.

This chain joins TRBV14 and TRBJ2-7, with D tentatively TRBD2 (6 bases). The V gene lost 3 bases and the J gene lost 9 bases, with 15 bases spanning the gap. Germline lookup yields CDR1 SGHDN and CDR2 FVKESK. The CDR3 length is 13 residues. As DNA, the CDR3 is TGTGCCAGCAGCCACCGCGGGGCTCAGGTGCAGTACTTC. This sequence encodes CASSHRGAQVQYF.

This clonotype was picked up a small number of times. This chain links TRBV6-2 or TRBV6-3 with TRBJ2-3; maybe TRBD2 (6 bases). V gave up 5 bases and J gave up 5 bases, with 20 bases separating them. The CDR3 has 16 amino acids. CDR1 is MNHEY, CDR2 SVGEGT, per germline. CDR3 residues: CASSRPLADRKDTQYF. The CDR3 DNA follows: TGTGCCAGCAGTCGCCCACTAGCAGACCGAAAAGATACGCAGTATTTT.

Concerning this clonotype itself: The junction shows a germline mismatch at one end, possibly a read error. The chain recombines TRBV7-2 with TRBJ2-7; TRBD2 might be the D (6 bases). CDR1 is SGHTA, CDR2 FQGNSA, per germline. This CDR3 is 15 amino acids long. The CDR3 DNA reads TGTGCCAGCAGAACCACCGGGACGGCCGGAGGGTCACATAACTTC. It codes for CASRTTGTAGGSHNF.

CDR3 loop: CASSRDFHEQYF. The CDR3 DNA is TGCGCCAGCAGCCGGGACTTCCACGAGCAGTACTTC. V and J are TRBV5-1 and TRBJ2-7; maybe TRBD2 (6 bases). The CDR3 contains 12 residues. Per germline, CDR1 SGHRS and CDR2 YFSETQ. V was cut by 4 bases and J by 5 bases, with 10 bases left in between.

This clonotype has more than one count but fewer than ten. The V and J genes are TRBV20-1 and TRBJ1-2; 8 bases agree with TRBD1. The CDR3 is made up of 20 amino acids. Trimming at V came to 0 bases and at J to 4 bases, leaving 22 bases not matched to a gene. Germline V CDR1 and CDR2: DFQATT, SNEGSKA (reference sequence). This chain's CDR3 is CSARERRGFEWTGISYGYTF. Written as DNA, the CDR3 is TGCAGTGCTAGAGAGAGGCGAGGCTTTGAGTGGACAGGGATCAGCTATGGCTACACCTTC.

In this sample, this clonotype turned up a few times. This rearrangement joins TRBV28 to TRBJ2-7; D is ambiguous. CDR3 length: 11 residues. The V gene lost 1 base and the J gene lost 5 bases, with 3 bases spanning the gap. Germline V CDR1 and CDR2: MDHEN, SYDVKM. The CDR3 region is CASSLFHEQYF. CDR3 DNA: TGTGCCAGCAGTTTATTCCACGAGCAGTACTTC. Filled out from reference TRBV28 and TRBJ2-7, the complete variable domain reads DVKVTQSSRYLVKRTGEKVFLECVQDMDHENMFWYRQDPGLGLRLIYFSYDVKMKEKGDIPEGYSVSREKKERFSLILESASTNQTSMYLCASSLFHEQYFGPGTRLTVT.

The V gene is TRBV19, the J gene TRBJ2-3, with 7 bases matching TRBD2. The CDR3 has 14 residues. Unmatched junction bases numbered 14, after V lost 6 bases and J lost 11 bases. Germline V gene lookup returns CDR1 LNHDA and CDR2 SQIVND (reference sequence). In nucleotides, the CDR3 is TGTGCCAGTAGAAAGCGGGAAGGTCTGAGTGTGCAGTATTTT. This translates into CASRKREGLSVQYF.

The chain has TRBV4-1 and TRBJ2-3; a weak D match, TRBD2 (5 bases). Trimming cost V 0 bases and J 7 bases, with 20 bases left between them. The CDR3 totals 17 residues. Germline V gives CDR1 MGHRA, CDR2 YSYEKL. The CDR3: CASSQDLGWGAQNTQYF. Here the CDR3 DNA reads TGCGCCAGCAGCCAAGATCTCGGGTGGGGAGCTCAAAATACGCAGTATTTT.

There are a few counts of this clonotype. CDR3 DNA sequence: TGTGCCAGCAGCCAATTAGCGGGAGGGGGAGATACGCAGTATTTT. This codes for CASSQLAGGGDTQYF. V gene TRBV5-5 combines with J gene TRBJ2-3; the match to TRBD2 covers 11 bases. Germline V lookup: CDR1 SGHKS, CDR2 YYEKEE (reference sequence). The CDR3 has 15 amino acids. V lost 4 bases, J lost 5 bases, and 6 bases stayed unmatched.

The chain carries TRBV7-8 and TRBJ1-2; the D is unclear. The CDR3 covers 12 residues. Trimming cost V 1 base and J 7 bases, with 7 bases left between them. The germline V gene encodes CDR1 SGHVS and CDR2 FQNEAQ. The CDR3 nucleotides are TGTGCCAGCAGCTTAGATGGGGTTGGCTACACCTTC. As protein: CASSLDGVGYTF. The variable domain in full, with the rest retrieved from reference TRBV7-8 and TRBJ1-2, is GAGVSQSPRYKVAKRGQDVALRCDPISGHVSLFWYQQALGQGPEFLTYFQNEAQLDKSGLPSDRFFAERPEGSVSTLKIQRTQQEDSAVYLCASSLDGVGYTFGSGTRLTVV.

This chain connects TRBV29-1 to TRBJ2-3; 14 positions match TRBD2. V gave up 1 base and J gave up 5 bases; unmatched junction bases: 5. This CDR3 comprises 16 residues. Germline V gene sequence: CDR1 SQVTM, CDR2 ANQGSEA. CDR3 coding DNA: TGCAGCGTTGAAGGGGGACTAGCGGGAGAGGAAGATACGCAGTATTTT. This codes for CSVEGGLAGEEDTQYF.

Here the CDR3 reads CASATRSNEQFF. In DNA form, the CDR3 reads TGTGCCAGTGCGACTAGGTCCAATGAGCAGTTCTTC. This sequence joins TRBV19 and TRBJ2-1; tentatively, D is TRBD2 (6 bases). Trimming pared 8 bases from V and 6 bases from J, leaving 11 bases between. The germline V gene has CDR1 LNHDA and CDR2 SQIVND (reference sequence). This CDR3 has 12 amino acids.

The CDR3, as DNA: TGTGCCAGTAGTATATCAGGGACAGGGGGCTTTTACAATGAGCAGTTCTTC. Translating gives CASSISGTGGFYNEQFF. This rearrangement joins TRBV19 to TRBJ2-1; TRBD1 agrees at 12 bases. Germline V gene data show CDR1 as LNHDA and CDR2 as SQIVND (reference sequence). The V gene end was trimmed by 2 bases and the J gene end by 4 bases; junction bases not matched to a gene: 6. There are 17 residues in the CDR3.

Only a few counts were recorded for this clonotype. This chain joins TRBV28 and TRBJ1-1; TRBD1 matches at 8 bases. Germline V CDR1 and CDR2: MDHEN, SYDVKM. The CDR3 loop spans 16 amino acids. V lost 2 bases and J lost 4; bases outside the gene matches: 9. The CDR3 DNA sequence: TGTGCCAGCAGTTTAAGGGCAGGGGGCGGGGGCACTGAAGCTTTCTTT. Translated, it gives CASSLRAGGGGTEAFF. Full variable domain (remainder filled in from reference TRBV28 and TRBJ1-1): DVKVTQSSRYLVKRTGEKVFLECVQDMDHENMFWYRQDPGLGLRLIYFSYDVKMKEKGDIPEGYSVSREKKERFSLILESASTNQTSMYLCASSLRAGGGGTEAFFGQGTRLTVV.

This clonotype was recorded at least ten times. The chain recombines TRBV20-1 with TRBJ2-7, with 13 bases fitting TRBD2. The V and J ends lost 0 bases and 2 bases, in that order; junction bases with no gene match: 4. The germline gives CDR1 DFQATT, CDR2 SNEGSKA (reference sequence). The CDR3 is 16 amino acids. CDR3 sequence (DNA): TGCAGTGCTAGAGATAGAACTAGCGGGGGGGCCTACGAGCAGTACTTC. It specifies CSARDRTSGGAYEQYF.